This is a list of T cell receptor beta chains from one sample in a study of coeliac disease. The protocol was immunoSEQ multiplex PCR, while the TCRdb copy is restricted to in-frame clones and leaves out a portion. The top ten hold about 10% of the sample, which has 2,800 or so clones, roughly half seen once. Sequenced: intraepithelial lymphocytes from the gut. These receptors were collected from a man aged 50-60 years with active celiac disease. CDR3s leave out the opening cysteine and the closing phenylalanine or tryptophan.

J | V | CDR3
TRBJ2-1 | TRBV4-3 | ASSQDVRGLVNEQF
TRBJ2-7 | TRBV29-1 | SVEPLGQGKRQY
TRBJ2-5 | TRBV2 | ASRQTAYQETQY
TRBJ2-3 | TRBV7-9 | ASSSLTGKWDTDTQY
TRBJ1-4 | TRBV7-2 | ASSPRDREKLF
TRBJ2-7 | TRBV27 | ASSLGQGPYEQY
TRBJ1-5 | TRBV15 | ATSALYNQPQH
TRBJ1-1 | TRBV9 | ASSVSLGGEAF
TRBJ2-3 | TRBV19 | ASTLGLGGTDTQY
TRBJ2-5 | TRBV29-1 | SVERRGGWDSTAQETQY
TRBJ2-7 | TRBV13 | ASSLPLADRGSEQY
TRBJ1-2 | TRBV7-9 | ASSRGVTGASDYGYT
TRBJ2-2 | TRBV5-6 | ASSPHDRVDTGELF
TRBJ2-1 | TRBV28 | ASSFWGQGYNEQF
TRBJ2-1 | TRBV10-3 | AISALLAHSYNEQF
TRBJ1-2 | TRBV7-6 | ASSLGQVPGGYT
TRBJ2-5 | TRBV7-6 | ASSLRVSGSGETQY
TRBJ1-2 | TRBV30 | AWTAGYGYT
TRBJ2-1 | TRBV4-2 | ASSHQTDYNEQF
TRBJ2-1 | TRBV9 | ASSWGSSGANEQF
TRBJ2-7 | TRBV5-4 | ASSLGSGGSSYEQY
TRBJ2-1 | TRBV27 | ASRGLAYEQF
TRBJ1-1 | TRBV11-3 | ASSQGLDTEAF
TRBJ1-2 | TRBV19 | ASGQGPYGYT
TRBJ2-1 | TRBV6-5 | ASSYGGQGGNEQF